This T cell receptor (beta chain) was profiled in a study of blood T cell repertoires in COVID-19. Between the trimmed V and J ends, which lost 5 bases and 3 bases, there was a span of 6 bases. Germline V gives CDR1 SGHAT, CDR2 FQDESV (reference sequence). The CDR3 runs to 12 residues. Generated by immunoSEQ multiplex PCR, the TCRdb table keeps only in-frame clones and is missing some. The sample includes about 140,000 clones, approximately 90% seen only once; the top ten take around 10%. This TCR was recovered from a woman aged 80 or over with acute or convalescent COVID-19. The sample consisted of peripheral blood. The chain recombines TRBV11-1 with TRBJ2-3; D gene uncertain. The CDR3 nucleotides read TGTGCCAGCAGCCTTAGAACAGATACGCAGTATTTT. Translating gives CASSLRTDTQYF.